The next 9 T cell receptor beta chains were all read from a single sample in a study of T cell repertoires in cytomegalovirus infection. MiXCR, run by TCRdb on the reads, gives a single entry per CDR3 protein. The sample has some 680,000 distinct CDR3 sequences; 35% to 40% are singletons. Specimen: PBMCs. These receptors all come from a human donor in good health (CMV status not recorded). Some clones in this sample may be carry-over from other donors' samples.

The chain joins TRBV4-1 to TRBJ1-5; TRBD1 aligns across 7 bases. CDR1 MGHRA and CDR2 YSYEKL come from the germline V gene. CDR3 length: 15 residues. V lost 3 bases and J lost 1; bases outside the gene matches: 3. The CDR3 loop is CASSHPTGSNQPQHF. The CDR3 bases are TGCGCCAGCAGCCACCCGACAGGGAGCAATCAGCCCCAGCATTTT.

This clonotype was counted ten times or more. The CDR3 here is CASSLSQGAWEQYF. The CDR3 nucleotides are TGTGCCAGCAGTTTAAGCCAGGGGGCATGGGAGCAGTACTTC. V gene TRBV27 combines with J gene TRBJ2-7, with 8 bases fitting TRBD1. This CDR3 region has 14 residues. Germline CDR1 MNHEY, CDR2 SMNVEV (reference sequence). V lost 2 bases to trimming and J lost 7 bases; unmatched junction nucleotides: 7.

This clonotype was counted only a few times. The chain has TRBV5-1 and TRBJ2-5, with unresolved D. The V gene's germline CDR1 is SGHRS and CDR2 YFSETQ. The CDR3 has 15 amino acids. The V gene lost 3 bases and the J gene lost 1 base, with 13 bases spanning the gap. For the CDR3, the DNA is TGCGCCAGCAGCTCCTCCCGGTATACCCAAGAGACCCAGTACTTC. It encodes CASSSSRYTQETQYF.

This clonotype was seen ten or more times. The CDR3 DNA reads TGTGCCAGCAGGCTGCTGAACACTGAAGCTTTCTTT. This sequence encodes CASRLLNTEAFF. V usage is TRBV6-1 and J usage is TRBJ1-1, with D unclear. Trimming shortened V by 6 bases and J by 0 bases, and 5 bases separated the two germline ends. This CDR3 contains 12 residues. Germline V gene lookup returns CDR1 MNHNS and CDR2 SASEGT.

This clonotype was counted between two and nine times. The chain employs TRBV19 and TRBJ2-1; D gene unclear. The germline CDR1 and CDR2 sequences are LNHDA and SQIVND (reference sequence). This CDR3 spans 13 amino acids. The germline V and J ends were trimmed by 4 bases and 6 bases, with 10 bases remaining between them. The DNA for the CDR3 is TGTGCCAGTAGTACGGTACCCCCCAATGAGCAGTTCTTC. Residues: CASSTVPPNEQFF.

This clonotype was recorded a few times. J is TRBJ2-2 and V is TRBV18, with 7 bases matching TRBD2. The CDR3 contains 16 residues. Germline-derived CDR1 and CDR2 are KGHSH and LQKENI. J lost 4 bases, V lost 6 bases, and 11 bases had no gene match. CDR3 sequence (DNA): TGTGCCAGCTCGCCCCCGGGACTATCTACCACCGGGGAGCTGTTTTTT. Amino acid sequence: CASSPPGLSTTGELFF.

Only a few counts were recorded for this clonotype. This chain connects TRBV7-6 to TRBJ2-1; TRBD2 agrees at 9 bases. This CDR3 has 17 amino acids. Germline assignment: CDR1 SGHVS and CDR2 FNYEAQ. The V gene end was trimmed by 2 bases and the J gene end by 7 bases; junction bases not matched to a gene: 12. The DNA for the CDR3 is TGTGCCAGCAGCTTAAATTATAGGCGGGGGGGGATTAATGAGCAGTTCTTC. This codes for CASSLNYRRGGINEQFF.

This clonotype came up a few times. The V call is TRBV6-5, the J call TRBJ2-7; 12 bases align to TRBD2. The V and J ends lost 2 bases and 5 bases, in that order; junction bases with no gene match: 4. This CDR3 is built from 15 residues. Germline loops: CDR1 MNHEY, CDR2 SVGAGI. This CDR3 reads CASSYLGLAGDEQYF. The CDR3 nucleotides read TGTGCCAGCAGTTACCTGGGACTAGCGGGTGACGAGCAGTACTTC.

This clonotype was recorded many times. The chain employs TRBV6-1 and TRBJ2-1, with 13 bases matching TRBD2. The CDR3 spans 17 residues. J was trimmed by 10 bases and V by 6 bases; bases with no gene match: 15. Germline CDR1 MNHNS, CDR2 SASEGT. This CDR3 is CASRGTSGTTVRGEQFF. The CDR3 nucleotides are TGTGCCAGCAGGGGGACTAGCGGGACGACCGTTAGGGGAGAGCAGTTCTTC.